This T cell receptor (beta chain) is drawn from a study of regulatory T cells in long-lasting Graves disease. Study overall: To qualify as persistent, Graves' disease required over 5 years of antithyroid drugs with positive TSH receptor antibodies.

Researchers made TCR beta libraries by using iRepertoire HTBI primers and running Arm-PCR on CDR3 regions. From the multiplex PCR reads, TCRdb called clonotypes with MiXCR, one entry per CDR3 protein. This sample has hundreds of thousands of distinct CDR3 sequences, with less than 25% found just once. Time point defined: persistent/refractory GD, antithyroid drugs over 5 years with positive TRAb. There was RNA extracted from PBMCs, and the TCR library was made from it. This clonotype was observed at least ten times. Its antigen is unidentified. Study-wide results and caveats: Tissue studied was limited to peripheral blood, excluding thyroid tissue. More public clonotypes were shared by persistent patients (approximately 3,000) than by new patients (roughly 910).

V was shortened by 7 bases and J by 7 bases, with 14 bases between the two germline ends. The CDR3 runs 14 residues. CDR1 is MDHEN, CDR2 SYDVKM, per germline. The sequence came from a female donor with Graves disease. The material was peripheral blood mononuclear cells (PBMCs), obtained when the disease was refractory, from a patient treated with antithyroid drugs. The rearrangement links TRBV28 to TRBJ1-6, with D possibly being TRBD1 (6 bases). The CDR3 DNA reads TGTGCCAGCAAATGGGGGGCAGGAAATTCACCCCTCCACTTT. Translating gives CASKWGAGNSPLHF. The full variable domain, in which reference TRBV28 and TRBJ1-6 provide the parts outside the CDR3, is DVKVTQSSRYLVKRTGEKVFLECVQDMDHENMFWYRQDPGLGLRLIYFSYDVKMKEKGDIPEGYSVSREKKERFSLILESASTNQTSMYLCASKWGAGNSPLHFGNGTRLTVT.